These T cell receptor beta chains were read from a single sample in a study of blood T cell repertoires in COVID-19. Measured with immunoSEQ multiplex PCR; TCRdb has only the in-frame clones, and not every one. The sample contains about 300,000 clones, 87% of which appear only once. The sample taken for sequencing was PBMCs or T cells enriched from blood (not recorded which). The receptors come from a woman aged 25 to 39 who had recovered from COVID-19. Both conserved end residues are part of each CDR3. Fields, in order: D gene, J gene, V gene, clone size, CDR3 DNA, CDR3 protein. D genes are given only for firm matches. Some rows mark clone size as missing; the rest say once, few, many or name a class of expanded clone.

>TRBD1|TRBJ1-6|TRBV5-4|-
TGTGCCAGCAGCTTGGGGGACAGGGTCGGTTCACCCCTCCACTTT
CASSLGDRVGSPLHF
>-|TRBJ2-3|TRBV19|-
TGTGCCAGTAGCCCCACAGTTGCTAGCACAGATACGCAGTATTTT
CASSPTVASTDTQYF
>TRBD1|TRBJ1-2|TRBV6-5|-
TGTGCCAGCAGTTACTCTAACAGGGGCTATGGCTACACCTTC
CASSYSNRGYGYTF
>-|TRBJ1-4|TRBV15|once
TGTGCCACCAGCAGAGATCTTGGGGGGGAAAAACTGTTTTTT
CATSRDLGGEKLFF
>TRBD1|TRBJ1-2|TRBV10-2|-
TGCGCCAGCAGGGACCGACAGGGGGCCCTTAACTATGGCTACACCTTC
CASRDRQGALNYGYTF
>-|TRBJ1-3|TRBV7-9|-
TGTGCCAGCAGCCTCAGTAGCGTCTCTGGAAACACCATATATTTT
CASSLSSVSGNTIYF
>TRBD2|TRBJ2-1|TRBV7-9|-
TGTGCCAGCAAACCCGTCGGGGGGGGCCTCTCCTACAATGAGCAGTTCTTC
CASKPVGGGLSYNEQFF
>TRBD1|TRBJ2-7|TRBV27|-
TGTGCCAGCAGTCCGGTTGAGGGGGCGGCCTACGAGCAGTACTTC
CASSPVEGAAYEQYF
>-|TRBJ2-5|TRBV7-3|-
TGTGCCAGCAGCTTTGGGACTTCGACAAAGACCCAGTACTTC
CASSFGTSTKTQYF
>-|TRBJ2-2|TRBV5-4|-
TGTGCCAACAGCTTGGGGGGGGCCAGCCCTAGCGGAGCCACCGGGGAGCTGTTTTTT
CANSLGGASPSGATGELFF
>TRBD1|TRBJ1-1|TRBV7-2|-
TGTGCCAGCAGTAGGGGACAGCTGAACACTGAAGCTTTCTTT
CASSRGQLNTEAFF
>-|TRBJ2-7|TRBV5-3|-
TGTGCCAGAAGCAGAGTGGGGCCAGGGTCTTACGAGCAGTACTTC
CARSRVGPGSYEQYF
>-|TRBJ1-1|TRBV3-1/TRBV3-2|-
TGTGCCAGCAGCCCCGTCGTGGGCAGACGGAACACTGAAGCTTTCTTT
CASSPVVGRRNTEAFF
>-|TRBJ1-1|TRBV19|-
TGTGCCAGTAGTATTGGCAGGGCCGTCTTGGACACTGAAGCTTTCTTT
CASSIGRAVLDTEAFF
>-|TRBJ2-5|TRBV30|-
TGTGCCTGGAGTCCGGGGGGCAGGGGTGAAGAGACCCAGTACTTC
CAWSPGGRGEETQYF
>-|TRBJ1-2|TRBV7-2|-
TGTGCCAGCAGCCCGATCGGTCGGGAGGGCTACACCTTC
CASSPIGREGYTF
>TRBD1|TRBJ1-5|TRBV28|-
TGTGCCAGCTGCTTTACCACAGGGGGAGGTCAGCCCCAGCATTTT
CASCFTTGGGQPQHF
>TRBD1|TRBJ1-3|TRBV5-5|-
TGTGCCAGCAGCTCACCCCTGGGGACAGGGTCAAGTGGAAACACCATATATTTT
CASSSPLGTGSSGNTIYF
>-|TRBJ1-2|TRBV6-5|few
TGTGCCAGCAACGCAGGGTGGTCTGGCTACACCTTC
CASNAGWSGYTF
>-|TRBJ1-4|TRBV4-1|-
TGCGCCAGCAGCCAACGGGGGGCGTGGGGTGAAAAACTGTTTTTT
CASSQRGAWGEKLFF
>TRBD1|TRBJ1-1|TRBV4-1|-
TGCGCCAGCAGCCAAGGACAGGGCACTGAAGCTTTCTTT
CASSQGQGTEAFF
>-|TRBJ1-5|TRBV9|-
TGTGCCAGCAGCGAGGGGCAGGGCTACAATCAGCCCCAGCATTTT
CASSEGQGYNQPQHF
>TRBD2|TRBJ2-1|TRBV4-2|-
TGTGCCAGCAGCCAAGTGTCCGCTAGCGGGAGAAATGAGCAGTTCTTC
CASSQVSASGRNEQFF
>-|TRBJ1-1|TRBV7-8|-
TGTGCCAGCAGCTTACCACCCGGGGTAAACACTGAAGCTTTCTTT
CASSLPPGVNTEAFF
>TRBD1|TRBJ2-2|TRBV7-9|-
TGTGCCAGCAGCTCTTTATTCGCCGGGACAGGGGTGACCGGGGAGCTGTTTTTT
CASSSLFAGTGVTGELFF
>-|TRBJ1-3|TRBV7-9|-
TGTGCCAGCAGCTTAAGTACAGTTGGAAACACCATATATTTT
CASSLSTVGNTIYF
>-|TRBJ2-7|TRBV11-1|-
TGTGCCAGCAGCGGAACAGGGTTCGACGAGCAGTACTTC
CASSGTGFDEQYF
>-|TRBJ1-1|TRBV5-4|-
TGTGCCAGCAGCTTGATAGAAAACACTGAAGCTTTCTTT
CASSLIENTEAFF
>-|TRBJ2-3|TRBV7-2|-
TGTGCCAGCAGCCGGACTGTGGGGCGGGGGCTCGGTGATACGCAGTATTTT
CASSRTVGRGLGDTQYF
>TRBD2|TRBJ2-1|TRBV30|once
TGTGCCTGGAGTGTATTGGGAGCGGGAACGAGCTCCTACAATGAGCAGTTCTTC
CAWSVLGAGTSSYNEQFF
>-|TRBJ1-1|TRBV11-2|-
TGTGCCAGCAGCTCCCTCTCGAGGGCCACTGAAGCTTTCTTT
CASSSLSRATEAFF
>-|TRBJ2-2|TRBV30|few
TGTGCCTGGAGTCTACAGGTGAACACCGGGGAGCTGTTTTTT
CAWSLQVNTGELFF
>-|TRBJ2-1|TRBV29-1|once
TGCAGCGTTGAAGAGGGGACTTACAATGAGCAGTTCTTC
CSVEEGTYNEQFF
>-|TRBJ1-2|TRBV6-1|-
TGTGCCAGCAGTGAAGACGGGGTTTCCTATGGCTACACCTTC
CASSEDGVSYGYTF
>TRBD1|TRBJ1-1|TRBV5-1|-
TGCGCCAGCAGCTTGGAGGGACAGGGAAGGGATGAAGCTTTCTTT
CASSLEGQGRDEAFF
>-|TRBJ1-4|TRBV5-1|-
TGCGCCAGCAGCCTAGGGGCGACTAATGAAAAACTGTTTTTT
CASSLGATNEKLFF
>-|TRBJ1-5|TRBV2|-
TGTGCCAGCAGTGTGGCAGGCTATAGCAATCAGCCCCAGCATTTT
CASSVAGYSNQPQHF
>TRBD1|TRBJ1-2|TRBV5-1|once
TGCGCCAGCAGCCGGGACAGGGCAGAGGATGGCTACACCTTC
CASSRDRAEDGYTF
>TRBD2|TRBJ2-1|TRBV6-2/TRBV6-3|-
TGTGCCAGCCGTTGGGGGGGACGGATGAACAATGAGCAGTTCTTC
CASRWGGRMNNEQFF
>-|TRBJ1-1|TRBV6-5|-
TGTGCCAGCAGTTACTCGGCGGAGGGAGCTGAAGCTTTCTTT
CASSYSAEGAEAFF
>-|TRBJ2-3|TRBV4-3|-
TGCGCCAGCAGCAACCGCGGATACACAGATACGCAGTATTTT
CASSNRGYTDTQYF
>TRBD1|TRBJ1-2|TRBV3-1/TRBV3-2|few
TGTGCCAGCAGGCGACCCGGGACAGCCCTTGGCTACACCTTC
CASRRPGTALGYTF
>TRBD1|TRBJ1-1|TRBV7-2|-
TGTGCCAGCAGCTCGCAGGGGGCGAACACTGAAGCTTTCTTT
CASSSQGANTEAFF
>TRBD2|TRBJ2-3|TRBV10-1|-
TGCGCCAGCAGTGAACATACCGGACTAGCGGGGATAGATACGCAGTATTTT
CASSEHTGLAGIDTQYF
>TRBD1|TRBJ1-1|TRBV30|-
TGTGCCTGGGTGGCAGGGGGCCTGGAAGCTTTCTTT
CAWVAGGLEAFF
>TRBD2|TRBJ2-5|TRBV5-1|-
TGCGCCAGCAGCTCCTCCGCGGCGGGAGGGGAGACCCAGTACTTC
CASSSSAAGGETQYF